This entry lists 5 T cell receptor beta chains sequenced from one sample in a study of Ad26.COV2.S vaccination and SARS-CoV-2 variants. TCRdb's copy holds only in-frame clones and misses some; the assay was immunoSEQ multiplex PCR. The sample lists roughly 380,000 clones, roughly 90% occurring once. Regarding treatment: about 20 received Ad26.COV2.S at low or high dose, single or two shots; 5 received placebo; per-sample allocation not given. After the first vaccine or placebo injection, samples were drawn on day 63. The sample was peripheral blood, taken in a trial of Ad26.COV2.S vaccine versus placebo. The receptors stem from a person aged 18-65 years who received the Ad26.COV2.S COVID-19 vaccine or a placebo.

The gene calls are TRBV7-2 and TRBJ2-7; TRBD1 is a possible D gene (5 bases). The CDR3 is made up of 15 amino acids. Germline CDR1 reads SGHTA; CDR2 reads FQGNSA. Trimming took 2 bases from V and 3 from J, leaving 14 bases between them. This CDR3 is CASSLNRGSGYEQYF. The CDR3 nucleotides are TGTGCCAGCAGCTTAAATAGGGGATCCGGCTACGAGCAGTACTTC. The full variable domain, in which reference TRBV7-2 and TRBJ2-7 provide the parts outside the CDR3, is GAGVSQSPSNKVTEKGKDVELRCDPISGHTALYWYRQSLGQGLEFLIYFQGNSAPDKSGLPSDRFSAERTGGSVSTLTIQRTQQEDSAVYLCASSLNRGSGYEQYFGPGTRLTVT.

This clone was counted a single time. The genes are TRBV29-1 and TRBJ2-1; TRBD1 or TRBD2 may be the D gene (5 bases each). V lost 7 bases to trimming and J lost 5 bases, with 15 bases between them. The CDR3 loop spans 13 amino acids. Per the germline V gene, CDR1 is SQVTM and CDR2 is ANQGSEA. In DNA, the CDR3 is TGCAGCGCCTCGGGACGGTCTAACAATGAGCAGTTCTTC. Translated: CSASGRSNNEQFF.

The chain employs TRBV30 and TRBJ2-7, with a possible D match to TRBD2 (6 bases). The CDR3 is made up of 11 amino acids. The germline gives CDR1 GTSNPN, CDR2 SVGIG (reference sequence). Trimming took off 6 bases at V and 2 bases at J, with 8 bases between the two ends. The CDR3 nucleotides read TGTGCCTGTCGGGGGACCTACGAGCAGTACTTC. Translated, it gives CACRGTYEQYF.

The chain carries TRBV6-5 and TRBJ1-6, with D uncertain. The V end lost 2 bases, the J end lost 7 bases, and 9 bases lay between the germline ends. This CDR3 has 14 residues. Germline V CDR1 and CDR2: MNHEY, SVGAGI. The CDR3 here is CASSYGGRNSPLHF. CDR3 nucleotides: TGTGCCAGCAGTTACGGAGGGCGGAATTCACCCCTCCACTTT.

CDR3 coding DNA: TGCGCCAGCAGCCCCGAGGGGCGGGGGGGCTACTACAATGAGCAGTTCTTC. Its protein product is CASSPEGRGGYYNEQFF. V gene TRBV4-3 combines with J gene TRBJ2-1; 9 positions agree with TRBD2. This CDR3 is built from 17 residues. The V gene's germline CDR1 is LGHNA and CDR2 YSLEER. V shed 4 bases, J shed 3 bases, and the junction held 10 bases outside the gene matches.